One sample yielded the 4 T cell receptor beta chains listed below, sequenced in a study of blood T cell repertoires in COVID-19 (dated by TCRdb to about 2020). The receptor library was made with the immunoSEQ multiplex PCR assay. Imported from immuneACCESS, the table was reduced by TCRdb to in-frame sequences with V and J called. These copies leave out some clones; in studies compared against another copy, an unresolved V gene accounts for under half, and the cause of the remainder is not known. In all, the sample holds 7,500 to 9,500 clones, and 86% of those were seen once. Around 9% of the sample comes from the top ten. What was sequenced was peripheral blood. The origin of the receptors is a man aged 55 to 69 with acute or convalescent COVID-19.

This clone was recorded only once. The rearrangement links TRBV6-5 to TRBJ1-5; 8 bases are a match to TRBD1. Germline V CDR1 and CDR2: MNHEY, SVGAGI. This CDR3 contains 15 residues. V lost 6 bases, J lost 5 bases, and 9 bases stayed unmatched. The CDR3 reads CASRPDRGIYQPQHF. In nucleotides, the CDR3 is TGTGCCAGCAGACCTGACAGGGGAATCTATCAGCCCCAGCATTTT.

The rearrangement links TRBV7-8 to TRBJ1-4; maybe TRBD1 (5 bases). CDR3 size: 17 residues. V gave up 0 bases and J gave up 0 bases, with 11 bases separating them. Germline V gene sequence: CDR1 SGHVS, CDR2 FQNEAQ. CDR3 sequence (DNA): TGTGCCAGCAGCTTAGCCGAGCGGGGGGCAACTAATGAAAAACTGTTTTTT. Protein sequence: CASSLAERGATNEKLFF.

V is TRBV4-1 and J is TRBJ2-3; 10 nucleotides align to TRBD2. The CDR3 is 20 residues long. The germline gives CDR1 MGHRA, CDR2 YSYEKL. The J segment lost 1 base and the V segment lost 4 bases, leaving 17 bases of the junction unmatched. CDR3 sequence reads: CASSRTSGRLVTSGTDTQYF. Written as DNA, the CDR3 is TGCGCCAGCAGCCGGACTAGCGGAAGGCTTGTGACGTCCGGCACAGATACGCAGTATTTT.

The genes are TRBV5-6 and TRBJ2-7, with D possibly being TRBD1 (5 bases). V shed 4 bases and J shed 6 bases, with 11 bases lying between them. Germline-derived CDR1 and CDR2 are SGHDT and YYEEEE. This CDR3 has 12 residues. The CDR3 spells CASSRDSTEQYF. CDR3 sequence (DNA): TGTGCCAGCAGCCGAGACAGTACCGAGCAGTACTTC.